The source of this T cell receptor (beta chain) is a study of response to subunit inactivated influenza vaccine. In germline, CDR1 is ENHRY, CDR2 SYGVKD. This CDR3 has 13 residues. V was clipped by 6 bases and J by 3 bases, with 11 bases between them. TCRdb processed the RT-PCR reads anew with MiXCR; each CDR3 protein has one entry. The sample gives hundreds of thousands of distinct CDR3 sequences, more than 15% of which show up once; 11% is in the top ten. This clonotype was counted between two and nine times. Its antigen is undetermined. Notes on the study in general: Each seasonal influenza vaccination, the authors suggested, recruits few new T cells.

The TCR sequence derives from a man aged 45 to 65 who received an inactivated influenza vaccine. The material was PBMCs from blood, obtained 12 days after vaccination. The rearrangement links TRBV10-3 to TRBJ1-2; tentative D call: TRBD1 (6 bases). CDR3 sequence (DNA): TGTGCCATCAGCTACAGGGAGGACTATGGCTACACCTTC. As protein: CAISYREDYGYTF.